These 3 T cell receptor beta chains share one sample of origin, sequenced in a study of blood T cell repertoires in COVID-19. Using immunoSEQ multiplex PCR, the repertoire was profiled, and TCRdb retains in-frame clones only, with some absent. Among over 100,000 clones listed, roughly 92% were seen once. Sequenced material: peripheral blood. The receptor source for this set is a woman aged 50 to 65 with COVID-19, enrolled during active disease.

In nucleotides, the CDR3 is TGTGCCAGCAGCGACCCCGGGGGGGGTTCAGCCTACGAGCAGTACTTC. The encoded protein is CASSDPGGGSAYEQYF. V is TRBV14 and J is TRBJ2-7; TRBD2 matches at 8 bases. Germline trimming cut 5 bases from V and 2 bases from J; bases unmatched to any gene: 11. This CDR3 spans 16 amino acids. Germline V gives CDR1 SGHDN, CDR2 FVKESK.

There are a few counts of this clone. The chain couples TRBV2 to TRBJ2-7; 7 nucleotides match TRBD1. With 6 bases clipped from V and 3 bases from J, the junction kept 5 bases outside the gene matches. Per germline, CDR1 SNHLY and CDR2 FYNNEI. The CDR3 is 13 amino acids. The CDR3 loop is CASSPRQGYEQYF. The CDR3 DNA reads TGTGCCAGCAGCCCCCGACAGGGCTACGAGCAGTACTTC.

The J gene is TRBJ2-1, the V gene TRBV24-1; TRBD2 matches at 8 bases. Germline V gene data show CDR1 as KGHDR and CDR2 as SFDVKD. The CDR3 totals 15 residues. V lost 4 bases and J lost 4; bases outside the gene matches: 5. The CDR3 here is CATSDPSGLYNEQFF. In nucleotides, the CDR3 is TGTGCCACCAGTGACCCTAGCGGGCTTTACAATGAGCAGTTCTTC.